These 20 T cell receptor beta chains came from one sample sequenced in a study of blood T cells in healthy people across ages. A second PCR of roughly 6 to 12 cycles used a sample-barcoded 5' primer and a J-beta primer mix. In TCRdb, the 5' RACE reads were re-called with MiXCR into one record per CDR3 protein. Of about 1.7 million distinct CDR3 sequences in the sample, 28% were seen once. What was sequenced was blood. The receptors were gathered from a woman aged 25 to 39 in good health.

The chain uses TRBV20-1 and TRBJ2-7; D possibly corresponds to TRBD2 (5 bases). The CDR3 is made up of 12 amino acids. The V end lost 6 bases, the J end lost 5 bases, and 14 bases lay between the germline ends. Germline values: CDR1 DFQATT, CDR2 SNEGSKA (reference sequence). CDR3 loop: CSATGFFDEQYF. The CDR3 coding sequence is TGCAGTGCAACGGGATTCTTTGACGAGCAGTACTTC.

This clonotype appeared a few times. The chain joins TRBV4-1 to TRBJ2-7, with D perhaps TRBD1 (5 bases). V was clipped by 1 base and J by 3 bases, with 13 bases between them. Germline assignment: CDR1 MGHRA and CDR2 YSYEKL. This CDR3 has 15 residues. CDR3 DNA sequence: TGCGCCAGCAGCCAAGGGGGCAGGGAACTCTACGAGCAGTACTTC. Its translation: CASSQGGRELYEQYF.

The chain couples TRBV6-5 to TRBJ2-5; D not certain. Trimming removed 4 bases from V and 4 bases from J, with 13 bases in between. The CDR3 totals 14 residues. Per the germline V gene, CDR1 is MNHEY and CDR2 is SVGAGI. This chain's CDR3 is CASSSLGSLETQYF. The CDR3 DNA reads as TGTGCCAGCAGTTCGCTCGGGTCACTAGAGACCCAGTACTTC.

The chain is built from TRBV12-3 or TRBV12-4 and TRBJ2-5, with 7 bases aligning to TRBD2. V lost 7 bases to trimming and J lost 5 bases; unmatched junction nucleotides: 7. The CDR3 covers 13 residues. The CDR3 loop is CASTRTSVETQYF. CDR3 coding DNA: TGTGCCAGCACCAGGACTAGTGTCGAGACCCAGTACTTC.

The chain is built from TRBV21-1 and TRBJ2-5; the D call in the table, TRBD2, was not verified against the DNA. TRBV21-1 is assigned pseudogene status. The CDR3 is 18 amino acids. The CDR3 reads CASSKVGEPAGVGETQYF. The CDR3 coding sequence is TGTGCCAGCAGCAAAGTAGGCGAACCAGCGGGTGTCGGAGAGACCCAGTACTTC.

This clonotype was seen more than once but under ten times. The rearrangement uses TRBV20-1 and TRBJ1-6, with 7 nucleotides matching TRBD1. V lost 5 bases to trimming and J lost 9 bases; unmatched junction nucleotides: 13. The CDR3 loop spans 15 amino acids. Germline CDR1 is DFQATT and CDR2 is SNEGSKA (reference sequence). The CDR3 region is CSAPSFRTGGSPLHF. The CDR3, as DNA: TGCAGTGCTCCCAGCTTCCGGACAGGCGGTTCACCCCTCCACTTT.

J is TRBJ2-5 and V is TRBV20-1; 8 positions match TRBD1. Trimming removed 1 base from V and 3 bases from J; junction bases left unmatched: 7. This CDR3 spans 15 amino acids. CDR1 is DFQATT and CDR2 is SNEGSKA in the germline V gene (reference sequence). The CDR3, as DNA: TGCAGTGCTAGAGGTTGGACAGGGCACGAAGAGACCCAGTACTTC. Translated, it gives CSARGWTGHEETQYF.

This clonotype has only a few counts. The CDR3: CASSQDRGRGNQPQHF. CDR3 DNA: TGCGCCAGCAGCCAAGATCGGGGACGAGGCAATCAGCCCCAGCATTTT. The chain has TRBV4-1 and TRBJ1-5; possibly TRBD1 for D (5 bases). The CDR3 runs 16 residues. Between the trimmed V and J ends, which lost 0 bases and 2 bases, there was a span of 11 bases. CDR1 and CDR2 (germline): MGHRA, YSYEKL.

This chain uses TRBV11-2 with TRBJ2-7; D call uncertain. With 3 bases removed from V and 7 bases from J, the gap between germline ends came to 13 bases. Germline V gene lookup returns CDR1 SGHAT and CDR2 FQNNGV. The CDR3 runs 13 residues. CDR3 in amino acids: CASSLVRVNEQYF. CDR3 DNA sequence: TGTGCCAGCAGCTTGGTTAGAGTTAATGAGCAGTACTTC. Full variable domain (missing parts from reference TRBV11-2 and TRBJ2-7): EAGVAQSPRYKIIEKRQSVAFWCNPISGHATLYWYQQILGQGPKLLIQFQNNGVVDDSQLPKDRFSAERLKGVDSTLKIQPAKLEDSAVYLCASSLVRVNEQYFGPGTRLTVT.

As for this clonotype: At one end the junction does not follow the germline gene, possibly because of a read error. V is TRBV6-6 and J is TRBJ1-6; 11 bases map to TRBD1. The CDR3 has 16 amino acids. Germline V gives CDR1 MNHNY, CDR2 SVGAGI (reference sequence). CDR3 residues: CASSYAGTGGRSPRHF. The CDR3 DNA reads TGTGCCAGCAGTTACGCCGGGACAGGGGGAAGGTCACCCCGCCACTTT.

This clonotype was detected a few times. At one boundary the junction diverges from the germline segment, which might be a read error. The rearrangement links TRBV6-4 to TRBJ2-3; no clear D. There are 13 residues in the CDR3. Germline CDR1 MRHNA, CDR2 SNTAGT. The CDR3 loop reads CASSDQLTDTQYF. The CDR3 bases are TGCGCCAGCAGTGACCAACTCACAGATACGCAGTATTTT.

V and J are TRBV12-5 and TRBJ2-7; 9 nucleotides line up with TRBD2. The CDR3 has 17 residues. CDR1 is LGHNT and CDR2 is FRNRAP in the germline V gene. Trimming took 0 bases from V and 3 from J; bases not matched to a gene: 9. CDR3 coding DNA: TGTGCTAGTGGTTTGGTACCTAAGACTAGCGGTATCTACGAGCAGTACTTC. It yields the protein CASGLVPKTSGIYEQYF.

This clonotype was recorded at least ten times. This CDR3 reads CASTARRGTQSYEQYF. The CDR3 nucleotides read TGTGCCAGCACCGCAAGGAGGGGGACCCAATCCTACGAGCAGTACTTC. V is TRBV6-2 or TRBV6-3 and J is TRBJ2-7, with D perhaps TRBD1 or TRBD2 (6 bases each). Germline V gives CDR1 MNHEY, CDR2 SVGEGT. The V end was cut by 7 bases, the J end by 1 base, with 20 bases between. This CDR3 spans 16 amino acids.

The V call is TRBV5-1, the J call TRBJ2-4, with TRBD1 matching 8 bases. In germline, CDR1 is SGHRS, CDR2 YFSETQ. With V trimmed by 10 bases and J by 13 bases, 13 bases remained unmatched. The CDR3 is 12 residues long. DNA of the CDR3: TGCGCCCGAGGACAGGGCTCCTACGGGCAGTACTTC. The encoded protein is CARGQGSYGQYF.

This clonotype was seen repeatedly, ten times or more. The rearrangement joins TRBV7-2 to TRBJ2-1; 13 bases fit TRBD2. Germline CDR1 SGHTA, CDR2 FQGNSA. The CDR3 consists of 17 residues. V was pared by 6 bases and J by 2 bases, with 7 bases of the junction left unmatched. DNA of the CDR3: TGTGCCAGCAGACCTACTAGCGGGAGGGTGACCTACAATGAGCAGTTCTTC. Protein sequence: CASRPTSGRVTYNEQFF.

Details on this clonotype: A read error may produce the germline difference seen at one junction end. V gene TRBV28 combines with J gene TRBJ2-1, with 12 bases that match TRBD2. CDR3 length: 15 residues. The V gene's germline CDR1 is MDHEN and CDR2 SYDVKM. CDR3 sequence reads: CTSSLSLAGGTEQFF. CDR3 DNA: TGTACCAGCAGTTTAAGTCTAGCGGGGGGGACTGAGCAGTTCTTC.

This clonotype came up a few times. The CDR3: CASSLKVQGRWKDEQYF. As DNA, the CDR3 is TGTGCCAGCAGTTTAAAAGTCCAGGGTAGGTGGAAAGACGAGCAGTACTTC. V gene TRBV28 combines with J gene TRBJ2-7; perhaps TRBD1 as D (5 bases). The CDR3 runs to 17 residues. Germline loops: CDR1 MDHEN, CDR2 SYDVKM. V lost 2 bases to trimming and J lost 5 bases, with 22 bases between them.

This clonotype was observed at least ten times. V and J are TRBV3-1 and TRBJ2-1; the match to TRBD2 covers 10 bases. CDR3 size: 16 residues. J was trimmed by 8 bases and V by 0 bases; bases with no gene match: 7. Germline-derived CDR1 and CDR2 are LGHDT and YNNKEL (reference sequence). CDR3 coding DNA: TGTGCCAGCAGCCAAGATAGCGGGGGGCTGTCACATGAGCAGTTCTTC. It encodes CASSQDSGGLSHEQFF.

The chain couples TRBV7-8 to TRBJ2-1, with 8 bases matching TRBD2. Germline CDR1 and CDR2: SGHVS and FQNEAQ. CDR3 length equals 14 residues. Trimming at V came to 3 bases and at J to 10 bases, leaving 8 bases not matched to a gene. The CDR3 DNA sequence: TGTGCCAGCAGCTTGGCGGGGACTAGGGGAGAGCAGTTCTTC. Encoded protein: CASSLAGTRGEQFF.

There are many counts of this clonotype. The chain uses TRBV5-1 and TRBJ1-1, with D possibly TRBD1 on 6 matching bases. Trimming stripped 0 bases from V and 8 bases from J, with 14 bases between. The length of the CDR3 is 14 residues. Per germline, CDR1 SGHRS and CDR2 YFSETQ. CDR3 coding DNA: TGCGCCAGCAGCTTGGCCGGTCCGGGGGCCGAAGCTTTCTTT. Its translation: CASSLAGPGAEAFF.